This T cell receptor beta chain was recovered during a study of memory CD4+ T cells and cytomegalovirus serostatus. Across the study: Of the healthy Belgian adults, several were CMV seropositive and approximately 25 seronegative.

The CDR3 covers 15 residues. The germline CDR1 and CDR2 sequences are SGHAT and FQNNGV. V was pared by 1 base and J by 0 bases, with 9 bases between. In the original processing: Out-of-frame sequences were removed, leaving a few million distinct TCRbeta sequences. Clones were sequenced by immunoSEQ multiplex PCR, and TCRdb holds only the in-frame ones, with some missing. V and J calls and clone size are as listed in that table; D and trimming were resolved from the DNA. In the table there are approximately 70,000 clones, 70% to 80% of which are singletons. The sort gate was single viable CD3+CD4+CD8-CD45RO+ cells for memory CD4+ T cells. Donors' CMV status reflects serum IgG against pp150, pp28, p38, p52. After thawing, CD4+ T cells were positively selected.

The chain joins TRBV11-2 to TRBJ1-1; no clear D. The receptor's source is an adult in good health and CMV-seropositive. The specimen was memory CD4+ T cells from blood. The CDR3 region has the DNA TGTGCCAGCAGCTTAGGTCAGAGTGTGAACACTGAAGCTTTCTTT. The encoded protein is CASSLGQSVNTEAFF.